This T cell receptor beta chain was obtained from a study of T cells after yellow fever vaccination (dated by TCRdb to about 2019). As for the study more broadly: Libraries from fractions with low cell numbers were prepared with the SMART-Seq v4 Ultra Low Input RNA kit. Bulk TCR alpha and beta repertoires were sequenced longitudinally to track T-cell clones before and after primary and booster YFV17D yellow fever vaccination. The cohort comprised two healthy male donors, one aged 18 to 30 and one aged 30 to 40 years. Bulk PBMC replicates and cell subsets were isolated from blood drawn at multiple timepoints before and after both primary and secondary immunization. Paper-wide results and their limitations: After the booster, most of the clones that had expanded following primary vaccination were detected again (around 95% of CD4 and around 90% of CD8), which suggests that memory was broadly maintained. A small share of clonotypes occurred in both CD4 and CD8 compartments, likely arising from convergent recombination. FACS-sorted repertoires could contain abundant contaminating clonotypes from the bulk population, so computational filtering was required. The secondary T-cell response was weaker than the primary response but faster, peaking on day 5 instead of day 15. Because only a couple of donors were included in the study, the extent to which the findings can be generalized is limited.

The germline ends are 15 bases apart after V is trimmed by 5 bases and J by 0 bases. CDR1 and CDR2 are read off the germline V gene as SGHRS and YFSETQ. The CDR3 holds 16 amino acids from the cysteine to the phenylalanine. The kept DNA is CDR3 alone, 48 bases in frame from the first base. TCR cDNA was made using 5'RACE template switching, a step that added a universal primer site and unique molecular identifiers. Priming of cDNA synthesis was performed from both the TCR alpha and TCR beta constant segments. Library amplification involved two PCR steps, and the second step added sample barcodes and sequencing adapters. Sequencing of the libraries was done on either Illumina HiSeq 2500 (2x100 bp) or NovaSeq (2x150 bp). The authors processed their data as follows. Demultiplexing of reads and collapsing into UMI consensus sequences were performed with MIGEC, and V(D)J alignment was carried out with MiXCR. Clonotypes responding to the vaccine were identified with edgeR on replicate PBMC samples, with the criteria of FDR below 0.01 and a log2 fold change above 5 up to day 15. CD4 or CD8 identity was assigned to each bulk clonotype according to whether the clonotype was present at higher abundance in the sequenced CD4 repertoire or the sequenced CD8 repertoire. TCRdb reworked the public reads: Q25 trimming with fastp, MiXCR clone assembly, productive beta chains retained. Each entry is one CDR3 protein sequence, shown with its most common DNA and genes. The V and J calls come from TCRdb's annotation, not from the publication. This sample has roughly 340,000 distinct CDR3 sequences in its table, and 8.7% of those were observed once. The ten most abundant clones make up over 15% of the sample.

This clonotype has just a few counts. Its antigen is unknown. The record has no base qualities; no much larger clone is one base away. The treatment or condition label on this specimen signifies: live attenuated yellow fever vaccine strain. Two biological replicates of bulk PBMCs were collected at each blood-draw timepoint. A standard Ficoll-Paque protocol was used to isolate PBMCs from peripheral blood. RNA was extracted with TriZol from bulk PBMCs, CD4 and CD8 fractions, and dextramer-positive and dextramer-negative fractions. This sequence was found in a man between 18 and 35 years old who received the YFV17D yellow fever vaccine. The chain is made from TRBV5-1 and TRBJ2-1; the D region possibly corresponds to TRBD2 (6 bases align). The specimen was PBMCs, collected on the day of the first yellow fever vaccination. CDR3 reads: CASSRGSASSYNEQFF. The DNA is as follows: TGCGCCAGCAGTCGGGGGTCAGCGAGCTCCTACAATGAGCAGTTCTTC. The entire variable domain, with the stretches around the CDR3 drawn from the reference TRBV5-1 and TRBJ2-1 proteins, is KAGVTQTPRYLIKTRGQQVTLSCSPISGHRSVSWYQQTPGQGLQFLFEYFSETQRNKGNFPGRFSGRQFSNSRSEMNVSTLELGDSALYLCASSRGSASSYNEQFFGPGTRLTVL.